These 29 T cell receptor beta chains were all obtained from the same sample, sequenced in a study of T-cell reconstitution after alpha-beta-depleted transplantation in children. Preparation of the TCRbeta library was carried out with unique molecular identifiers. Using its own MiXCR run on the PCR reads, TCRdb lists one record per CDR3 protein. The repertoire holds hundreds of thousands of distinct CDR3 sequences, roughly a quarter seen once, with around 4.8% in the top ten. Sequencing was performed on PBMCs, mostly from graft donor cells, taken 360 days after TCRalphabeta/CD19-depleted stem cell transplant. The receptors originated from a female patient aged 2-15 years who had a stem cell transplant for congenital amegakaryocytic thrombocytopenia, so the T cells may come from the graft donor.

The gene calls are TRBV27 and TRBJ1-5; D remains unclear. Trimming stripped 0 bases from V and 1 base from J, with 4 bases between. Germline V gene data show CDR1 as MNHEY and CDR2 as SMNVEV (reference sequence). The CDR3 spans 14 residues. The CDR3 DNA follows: TGTGCCAGCAGTTTATCGAACAGCAATCAGCCCCAGCATTTT. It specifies CASSLSNSNQPQHF.

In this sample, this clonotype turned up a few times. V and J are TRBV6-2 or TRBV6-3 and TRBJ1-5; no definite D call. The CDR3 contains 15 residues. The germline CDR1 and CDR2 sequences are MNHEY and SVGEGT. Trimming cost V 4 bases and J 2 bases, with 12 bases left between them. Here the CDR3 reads CASSWAGPGNQPQHF. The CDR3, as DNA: TGTGCCAGCAGTTGGGCCGGTCCGGGCAATCAGCCCCAGCATTTT.

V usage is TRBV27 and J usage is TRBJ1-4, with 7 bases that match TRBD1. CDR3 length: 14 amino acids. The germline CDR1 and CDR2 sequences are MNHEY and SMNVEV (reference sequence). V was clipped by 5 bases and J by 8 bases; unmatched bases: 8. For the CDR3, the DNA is TGTGCCAGCAGTGCCGACAGGGTGAACGAAAAACTGTTTTTT. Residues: CASSADRVNEKLFF.

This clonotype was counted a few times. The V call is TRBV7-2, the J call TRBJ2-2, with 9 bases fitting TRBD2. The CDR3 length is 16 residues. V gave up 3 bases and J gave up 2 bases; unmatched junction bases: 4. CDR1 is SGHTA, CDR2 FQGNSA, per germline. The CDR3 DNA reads TGTGCCAGCAGCTTTTCTAGCGGGGCAAACACCGGGGAGCTGTTTTTT. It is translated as CASSFSSGANTGELFF.

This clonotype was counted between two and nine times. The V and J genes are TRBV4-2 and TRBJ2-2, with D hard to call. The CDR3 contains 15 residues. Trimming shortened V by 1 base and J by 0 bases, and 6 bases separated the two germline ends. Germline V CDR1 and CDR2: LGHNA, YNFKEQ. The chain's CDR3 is CASSQGRSNTGELFF. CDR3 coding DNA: TGTGCCAGCAGCCAAGGGCGGTCGAACACCGGGGAGCTGTTTTTT.

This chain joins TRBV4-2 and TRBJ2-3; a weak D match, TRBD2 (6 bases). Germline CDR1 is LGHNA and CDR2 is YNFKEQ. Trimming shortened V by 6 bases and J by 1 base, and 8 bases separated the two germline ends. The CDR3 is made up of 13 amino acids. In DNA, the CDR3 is TGTGCCAGCAGGGCTAGCGGCACAGATACGCAGTATTTT. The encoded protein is CASRASGTDTQYF.

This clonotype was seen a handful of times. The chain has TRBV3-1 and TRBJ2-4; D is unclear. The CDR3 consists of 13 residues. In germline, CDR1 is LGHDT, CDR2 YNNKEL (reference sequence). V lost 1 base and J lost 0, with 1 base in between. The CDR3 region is CASSQAAKNIQYF. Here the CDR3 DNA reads TGTGCCAGCAGCCAAGCAGCCAAAAACATTCAGTACTTC. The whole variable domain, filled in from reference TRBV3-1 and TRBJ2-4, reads DTAVSQTPKYLVTQMGNDKSIKCEQNLGHDTMYWYKQDSKKFLKIMFSYNNKELIINETVPNRFSPKSPDKAHLNLHINSLELGDSAVYFCASSQAAKNIQYFGAGTRLSVL.

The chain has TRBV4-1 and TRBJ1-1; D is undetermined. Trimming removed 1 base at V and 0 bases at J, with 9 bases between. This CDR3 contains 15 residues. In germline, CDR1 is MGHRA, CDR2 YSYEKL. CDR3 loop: CASSQVSLMNTEAFF. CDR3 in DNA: TGCGCCAGCAGCCAAGTTAGTTTGATGAACACTGAAGCTTTCTTT.

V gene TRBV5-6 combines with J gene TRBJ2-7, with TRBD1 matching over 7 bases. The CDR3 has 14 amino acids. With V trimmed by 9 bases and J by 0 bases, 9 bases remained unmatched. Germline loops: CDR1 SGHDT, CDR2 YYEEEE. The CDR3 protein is CAMSPGTASYEQYF. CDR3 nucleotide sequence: TGTGCCATGAGCCCCGGGACAGCCTCCTACGAGCAGTACTTC.

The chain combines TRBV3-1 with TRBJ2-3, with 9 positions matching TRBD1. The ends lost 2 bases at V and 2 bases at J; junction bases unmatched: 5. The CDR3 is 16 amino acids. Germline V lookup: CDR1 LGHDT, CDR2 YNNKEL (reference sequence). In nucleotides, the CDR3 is TGTGCCAGCAGCCAACACCGGGACAGGGACACAGATACGCAGTATTTT. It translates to CASSQHRDRDTDTQYF.

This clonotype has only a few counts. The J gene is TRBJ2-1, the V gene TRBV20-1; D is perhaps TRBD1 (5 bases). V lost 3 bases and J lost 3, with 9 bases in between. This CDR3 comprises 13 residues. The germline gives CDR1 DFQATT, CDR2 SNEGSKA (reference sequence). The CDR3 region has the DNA TGCAGTGCTAGGGGTACAGGCTACAATGAGCAGTTCTTC. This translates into CSARGTGYNEQFF.

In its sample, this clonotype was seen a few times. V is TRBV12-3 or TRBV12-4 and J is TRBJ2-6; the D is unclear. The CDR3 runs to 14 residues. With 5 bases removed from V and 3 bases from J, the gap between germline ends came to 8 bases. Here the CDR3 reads CASSGDGGANVLTF. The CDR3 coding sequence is TGTGCCAGCAGTGGGGATGGTGGGGCCAACGTCCTGACTTTC.

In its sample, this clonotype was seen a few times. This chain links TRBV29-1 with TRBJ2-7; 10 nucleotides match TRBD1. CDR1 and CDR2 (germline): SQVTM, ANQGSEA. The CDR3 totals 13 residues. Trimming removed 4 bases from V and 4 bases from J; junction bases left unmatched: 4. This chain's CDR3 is CSVGGTGAYEQYF. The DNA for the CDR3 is TGCAGCGTTGGGGGGACAGGGGCTTACGAGCAGTACTTC.

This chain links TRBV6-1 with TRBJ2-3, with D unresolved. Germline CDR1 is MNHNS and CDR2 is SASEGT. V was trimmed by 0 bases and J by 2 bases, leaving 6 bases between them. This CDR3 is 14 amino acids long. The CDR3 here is CASSEARTTDTQYF. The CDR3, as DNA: TGTGCCAGCAGTGAAGCTCGAACCACAGATACGCAGTATTTT.

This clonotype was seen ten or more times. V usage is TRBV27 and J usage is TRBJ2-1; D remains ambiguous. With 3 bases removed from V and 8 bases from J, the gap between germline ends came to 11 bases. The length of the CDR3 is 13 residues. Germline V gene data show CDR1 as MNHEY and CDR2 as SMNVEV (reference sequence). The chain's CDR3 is CASSFRVRYEQFF. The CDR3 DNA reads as TGTGCCAGCAGTTTTAGAGTTAGGTATGAGCAGTTCTTC.

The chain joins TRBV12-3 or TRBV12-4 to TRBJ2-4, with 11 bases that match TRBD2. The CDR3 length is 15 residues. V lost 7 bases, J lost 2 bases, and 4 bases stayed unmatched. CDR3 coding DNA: TGTGCCAGCAAAATAGCGGGAGGGCCCAAAAACATTCAGTACTTC. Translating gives CASKIAGGPKNIQYF.

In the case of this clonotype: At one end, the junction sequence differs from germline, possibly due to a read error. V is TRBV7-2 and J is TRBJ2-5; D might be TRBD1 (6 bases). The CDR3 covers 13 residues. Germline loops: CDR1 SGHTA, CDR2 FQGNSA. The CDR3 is CASSPGQPFHFRF. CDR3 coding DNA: TGTGCCAGCAGCCCTGGACAGCCATTCCATTTTCGGTTC.

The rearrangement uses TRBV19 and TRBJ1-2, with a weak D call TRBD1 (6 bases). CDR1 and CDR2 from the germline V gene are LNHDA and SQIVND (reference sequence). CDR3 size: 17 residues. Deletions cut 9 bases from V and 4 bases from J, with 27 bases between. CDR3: CASNRDRRRGGTYGYTF. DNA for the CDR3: TGTGCCAGCAATCGAGACAGGCGGAGAGGCGGTACCTATGGCTACACCTTC.

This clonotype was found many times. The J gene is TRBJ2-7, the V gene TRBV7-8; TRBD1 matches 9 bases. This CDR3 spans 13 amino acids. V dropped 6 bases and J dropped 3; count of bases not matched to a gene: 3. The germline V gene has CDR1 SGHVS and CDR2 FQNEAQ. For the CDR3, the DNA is TGTGCCAGCAGTTTGGACAGGGGCTACGAGCAGTACTTC. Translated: CASSLDRGYEQYF.

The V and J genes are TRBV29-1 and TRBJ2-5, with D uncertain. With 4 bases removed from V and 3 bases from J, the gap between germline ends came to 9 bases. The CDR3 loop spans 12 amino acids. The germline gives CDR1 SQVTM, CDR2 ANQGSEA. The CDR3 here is CSVGLSEETQYF. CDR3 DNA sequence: TGCAGCGTTGGGCTCTCCGAAGAGACCCAGTACTTC.

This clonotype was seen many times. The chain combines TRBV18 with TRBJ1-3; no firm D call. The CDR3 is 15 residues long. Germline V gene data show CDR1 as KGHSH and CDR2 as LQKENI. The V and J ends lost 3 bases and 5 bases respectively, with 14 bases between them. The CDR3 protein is CASSPEPLTRNTIYF. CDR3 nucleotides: TGTGCCAGCTCACCGGAGCCGCTAACAAGAAACACCATATATTTT.

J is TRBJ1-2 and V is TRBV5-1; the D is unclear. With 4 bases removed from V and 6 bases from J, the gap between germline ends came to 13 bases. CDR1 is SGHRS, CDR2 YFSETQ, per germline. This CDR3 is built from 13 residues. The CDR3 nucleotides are TGCGCCAGCAGCCCCAATATAGCTAATGGCTACACCTTC. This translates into CASSPNIANGYTF.

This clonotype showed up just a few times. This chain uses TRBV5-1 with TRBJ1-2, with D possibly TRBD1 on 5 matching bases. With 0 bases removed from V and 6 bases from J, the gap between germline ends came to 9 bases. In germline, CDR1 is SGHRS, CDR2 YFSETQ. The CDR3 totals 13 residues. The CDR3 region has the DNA TGCGCCAGCAGCTTGGAGTTCAGGGATGGCTACACCTTC. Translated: CASSLEFRDGYTF.

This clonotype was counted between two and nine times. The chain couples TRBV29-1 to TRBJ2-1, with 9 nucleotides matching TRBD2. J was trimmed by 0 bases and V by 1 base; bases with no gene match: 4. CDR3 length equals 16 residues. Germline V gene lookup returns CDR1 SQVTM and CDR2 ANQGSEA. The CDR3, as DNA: TGCAGCGTTGAAGTGGGGCGGGGGGGCTCCTACAATGAGCAGTTCTTC. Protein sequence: CSVEVGRGGSYNEQFF.

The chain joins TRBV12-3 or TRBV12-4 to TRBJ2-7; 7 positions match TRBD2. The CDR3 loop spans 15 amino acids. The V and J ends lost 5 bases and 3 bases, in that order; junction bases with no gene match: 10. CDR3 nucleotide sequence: TGTGCCAGCAGTCCCCGTGGGGGGGTAGGCTACGAGCAGTACTTC. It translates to CASSPRGGVGYEQYF.

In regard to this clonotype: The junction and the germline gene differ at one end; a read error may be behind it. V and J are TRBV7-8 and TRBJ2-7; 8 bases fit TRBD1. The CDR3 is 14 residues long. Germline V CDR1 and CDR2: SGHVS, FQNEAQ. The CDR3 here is CGSSRDRGSYEQYF. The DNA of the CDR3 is TGTGGCAGCAGCAGAGACAGGGGATCCTACGAGCAGTACTTC.

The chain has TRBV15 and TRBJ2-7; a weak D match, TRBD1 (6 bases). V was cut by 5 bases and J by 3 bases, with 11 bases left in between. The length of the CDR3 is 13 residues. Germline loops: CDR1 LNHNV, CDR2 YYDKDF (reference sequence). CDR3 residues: CATSLDRLYEQYF. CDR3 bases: TGTGCCACCAGCTTAGACAGGCTCTACGAGCAGTACTTC.

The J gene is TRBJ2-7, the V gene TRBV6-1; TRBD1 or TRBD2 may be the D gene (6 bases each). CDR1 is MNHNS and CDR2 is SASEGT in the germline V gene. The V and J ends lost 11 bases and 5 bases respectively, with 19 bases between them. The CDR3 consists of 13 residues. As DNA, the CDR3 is TGTGCCGCCTCCCGAGGGGGGATAGACGAGCAGTACTTC. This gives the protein CAASRGGIDEQYF.

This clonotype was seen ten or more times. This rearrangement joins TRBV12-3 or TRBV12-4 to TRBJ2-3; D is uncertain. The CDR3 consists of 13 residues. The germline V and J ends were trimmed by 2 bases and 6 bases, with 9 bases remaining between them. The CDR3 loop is CASSLWSVDTQYF. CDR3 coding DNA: TGTGCCAGCAGTTTATGGTCAGTGGATACGCAGTATTTT.